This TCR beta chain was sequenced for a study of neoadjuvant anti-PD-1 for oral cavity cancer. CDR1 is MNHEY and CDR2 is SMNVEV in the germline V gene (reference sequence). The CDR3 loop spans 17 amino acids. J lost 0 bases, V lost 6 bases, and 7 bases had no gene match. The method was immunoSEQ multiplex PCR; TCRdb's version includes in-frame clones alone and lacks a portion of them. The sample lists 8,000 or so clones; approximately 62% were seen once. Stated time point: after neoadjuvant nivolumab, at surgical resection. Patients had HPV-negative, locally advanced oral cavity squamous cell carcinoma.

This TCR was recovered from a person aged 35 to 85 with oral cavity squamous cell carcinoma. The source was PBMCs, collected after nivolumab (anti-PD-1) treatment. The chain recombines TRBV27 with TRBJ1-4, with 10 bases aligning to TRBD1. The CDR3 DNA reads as TGTGCCAGCAGGGGGACAGGGGCGACTACAACTAATGAAAAACTGTTTTTT. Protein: CASRGTGATTTNEKLFF.